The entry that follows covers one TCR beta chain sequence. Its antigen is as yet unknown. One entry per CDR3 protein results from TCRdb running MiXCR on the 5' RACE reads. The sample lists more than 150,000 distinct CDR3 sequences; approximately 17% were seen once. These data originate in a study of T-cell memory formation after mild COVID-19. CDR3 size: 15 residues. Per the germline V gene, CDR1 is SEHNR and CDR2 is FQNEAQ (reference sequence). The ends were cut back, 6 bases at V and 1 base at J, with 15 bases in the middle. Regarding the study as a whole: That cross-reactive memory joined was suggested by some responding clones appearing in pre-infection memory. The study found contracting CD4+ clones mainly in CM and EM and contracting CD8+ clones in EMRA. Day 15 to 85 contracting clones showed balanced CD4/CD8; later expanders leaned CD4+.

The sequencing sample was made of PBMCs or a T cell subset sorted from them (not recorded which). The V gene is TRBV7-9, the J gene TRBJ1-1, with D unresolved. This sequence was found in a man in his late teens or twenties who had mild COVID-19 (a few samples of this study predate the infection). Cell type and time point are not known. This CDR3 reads CASRPFEVRNTEAFF. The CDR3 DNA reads TGTGCCAGCAGACCTTTTGAGGTTAGGAACACTGAAGCTTTCTTT.